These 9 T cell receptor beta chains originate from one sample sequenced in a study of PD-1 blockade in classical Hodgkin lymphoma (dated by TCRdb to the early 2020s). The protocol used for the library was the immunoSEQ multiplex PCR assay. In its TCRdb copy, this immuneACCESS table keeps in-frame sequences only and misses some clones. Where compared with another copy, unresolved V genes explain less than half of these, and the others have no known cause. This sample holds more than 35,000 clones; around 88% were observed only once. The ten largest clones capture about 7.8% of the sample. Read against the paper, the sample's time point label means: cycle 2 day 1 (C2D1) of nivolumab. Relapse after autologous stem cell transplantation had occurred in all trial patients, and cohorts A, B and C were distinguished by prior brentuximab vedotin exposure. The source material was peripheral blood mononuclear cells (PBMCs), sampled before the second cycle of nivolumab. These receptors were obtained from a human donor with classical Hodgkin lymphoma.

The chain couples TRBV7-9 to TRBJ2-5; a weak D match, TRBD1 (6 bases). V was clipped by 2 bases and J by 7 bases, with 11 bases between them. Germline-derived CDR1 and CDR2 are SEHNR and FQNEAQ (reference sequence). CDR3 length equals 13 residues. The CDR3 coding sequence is TGTGCCAGCAGCTTAAGCCAGGGGTTGACCCAGTACTTC. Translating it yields CASSLSQGLTQYF.

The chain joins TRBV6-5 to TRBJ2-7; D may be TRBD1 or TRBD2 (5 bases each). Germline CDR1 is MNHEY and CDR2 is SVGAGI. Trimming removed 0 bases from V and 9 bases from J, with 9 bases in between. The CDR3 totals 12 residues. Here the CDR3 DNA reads TGTGCCAGCAGTTACTCGGGGGTAGGGCAGTACTTC. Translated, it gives CASSYSGVGQYF.

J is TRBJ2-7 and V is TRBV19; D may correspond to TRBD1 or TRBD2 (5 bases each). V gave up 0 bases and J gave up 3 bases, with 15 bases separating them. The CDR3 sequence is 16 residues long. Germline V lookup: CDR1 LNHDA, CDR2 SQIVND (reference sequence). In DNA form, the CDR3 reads TGTGCCAGTAGTATAGATAACAGTGGGGGAATCTACGAGCAGTACTTC. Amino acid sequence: CASSIDNSGGIYEQYF. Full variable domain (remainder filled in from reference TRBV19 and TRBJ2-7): DGGITQSPKYLFRKEGQNVTLSCEQNLNHDAMYWYRQDPGQGLRLIYYSQIVNDFQKGDIAEGYSVSREKKESFPLTVTSAQKNPTAFYLCASSIDNSGGIYEQYFGPGTRLTVT.

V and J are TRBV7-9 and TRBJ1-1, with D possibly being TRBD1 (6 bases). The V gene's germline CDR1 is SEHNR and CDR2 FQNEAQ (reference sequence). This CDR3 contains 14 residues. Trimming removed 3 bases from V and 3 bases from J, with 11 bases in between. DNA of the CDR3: TGTGCCAGCAGCTTCGGGGGCGCTTACACTGAAGCTTTCTTT. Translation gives CASSFGGAYTEAFF.

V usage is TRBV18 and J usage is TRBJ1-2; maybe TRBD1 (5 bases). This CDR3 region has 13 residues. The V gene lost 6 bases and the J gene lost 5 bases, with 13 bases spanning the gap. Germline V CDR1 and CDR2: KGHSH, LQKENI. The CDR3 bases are TGTGCCAGCTCGCAGACAGAGAATTATGGCTACACCTTC. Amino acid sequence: CASSQTENYGYTF.

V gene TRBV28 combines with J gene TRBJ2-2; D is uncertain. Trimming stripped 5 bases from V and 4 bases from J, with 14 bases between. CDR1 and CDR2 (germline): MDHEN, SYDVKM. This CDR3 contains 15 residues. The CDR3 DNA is TGTGCCAGCAGTCTGAGATTGAGTTCCACCGGGGAGCTGTTTTTT. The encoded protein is CASSLRLSSTGELFF.

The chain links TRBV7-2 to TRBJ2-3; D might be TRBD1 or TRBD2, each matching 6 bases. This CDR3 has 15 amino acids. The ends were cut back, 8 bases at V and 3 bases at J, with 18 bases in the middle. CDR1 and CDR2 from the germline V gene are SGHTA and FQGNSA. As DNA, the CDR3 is TGTGCCAGCGGACTGGGGGCGGGATCGACAGATACGCAGTATTTT. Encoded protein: CASGLGAGSTDTQYF.

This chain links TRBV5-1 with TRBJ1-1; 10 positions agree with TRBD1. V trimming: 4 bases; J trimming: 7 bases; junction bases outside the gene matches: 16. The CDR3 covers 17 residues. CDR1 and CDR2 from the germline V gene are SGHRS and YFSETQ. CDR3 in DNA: TGCGCCAGCAGCCCTATTAAGACAGGGGGCGCGAGGGGTGAAGCTTTCTTT. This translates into CASSPIKTGGARGEAFF.

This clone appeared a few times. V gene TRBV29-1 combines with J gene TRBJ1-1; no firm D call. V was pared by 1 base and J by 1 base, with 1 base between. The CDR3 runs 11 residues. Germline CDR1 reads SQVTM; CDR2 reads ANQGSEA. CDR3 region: CSVEANTEAFF. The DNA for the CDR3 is TGCAGCGTTGAAGCGAACACTGAAGCTTTCTTT.